This entry lists 4 T cell receptor beta chains sequenced from one sample in a study of control samples from healthy donors and cancer patients (dated by TCRdb to the early 2020s). The library was obtained by the immunoSEQ multiplex PCR assay. TCRdb took over this immuneACCESS table, retaining in-frame rearrangements with V and J assigned. Such tables are incomplete; in checked studies, under half of the missing clones stem from an unresolved V gene, and the remainder is unexplained. The sample contains about 110,000 clones, about 89% of them found a single time. Clones ranked in the top ten supply approximately 15% of the sample. The specimen sequenced was blood. Receptors originate from a woman between 50 and 59 years old in good health.

The chain combines TRBV27 with TRBJ1-4, with 7 bases identical to TRBD1. This CDR3 comprises 14 residues. J gave up 7 bases and V 6 bases, and 8 bases lay outside the gene matches. Germline values: CDR1 MNHEY, CDR2 SMNVEV (reference sequence). As DNA, the CDR3 is TGTGCCAGCAGGGGAACCGGGACAGCTGAAAAACTGTTTTTT. Translation: CASRGTGTAEKLFF.

The chain is built from TRBV7-2 and TRBJ2-7; possibly TRBD1 or TRBD2 for D (6 bases each). The CDR3 totals 15 residues. The V end lost 1 base, the J end lost 2 bases, and 12 bases lay between the germline ends. CDR1 is SGHTA and CDR2 is FQGNSA in the germline V gene. The CDR3 sequence is CASSLVWGATYEQYF. For the CDR3, the DNA is TGTGCCAGCAGCTTAGTTTGGGGGGCCACCTACGAGCAGTACTTC.

By sample fraction, this clone is medium-sized. This chain joins TRBV21-1 and TRBJ2-7; TRBD2 was called by the table and not checked on the DNA. TRBV21-1 has pseudogene status. The CDR3 runs 18 residues. This CDR3 reads CASSKVSTAELVFYEQYV. For the CDR3, the DNA is TGTGCCAGCAGCAAAGTTAGTACCGCCGAACTCGTCTTCTACGAGCAGTACGTC.

The count of this clone is one. The chain is built from TRBV9 and TRBJ2-5; D gene unclear. V dropped 2 bases and J dropped 2 bases, with 7 bases sitting between them. Germline CDR1 and CDR2: SGDLS and YYNGEE. The CDR3 is 13 amino acids. CDR3 sequence reads: CASSVWDQETQYF. Here the CDR3 DNA reads TGTGCCAGCAGCGTCTGGGATCAAGAGACCCAGTACTTC.